A single TCR beta chain is shown here with its context. Employing constant-segment primers, 5'RACE generated TCR alpha and TCR beta cDNA libraries bearing sample barcodes and UMIs. Via MiXCR, TCRdb re-called the 5' RACE reads, giving one row per CDR3 protein. This sample has 200,000 to 300,000 distinct CDR3 sequences; less than 20% occur once, and the top ten carry 2.1%. The entry originates in a study of T-cell memory formation after mild COVID-19. This CDR3 region has 15 residues. CDR1 is MNHEY, CDR2 SVGAGI, per germline. The J segment lost 4 bases and the V segment lost 6 bases, leaving 7 bases of the junction unmatched.

The sequence derives from an adult woman who had mild COVID-19 (a few samples of this study predate the infection). Cell type and time point are not known. The chain couples TRBV6-5 to TRBJ2-2, with TRBD1 identical over 8 bases. Material for sequencing was PBMCs or a T cell subset sorted from them (not recorded which). The CDR3 protein is CASSRGQGGTGELFF. DNA for the CDR3: TGTGCCAGCAGCCGAGGACAGGGCGGCACCGGGGAGCTGTTTTTT.